This entry features one T cell receptor (beta chain) sequence. Its antigen is unknown. TCRdb passed the 5' RACE reads through MiXCR, listing each CDR3 protein once. The sample carries about 500,000 distinct CDR3 sequences, more than 13% recorded once. This sample was included in a study of identical twins. Study-level results: For out-of-frame beta sequences, excess twin sharing was weaker.

Germline V gene data show CDR1 as MNHEY and CDR2 as SMNVEV (reference sequence). Trimming pared 2 bases from V and 1 base from J, leaving 10 bases between. CDR3 size: 15 residues. These data are also associated with another study on yellow fever vaccine responses in identical twins.

The specimen sequenced was CD4+ T cells sorted from blood. The receptor was derived from a woman aged 18 to 35 in good health. The rearrangement links TRBV27 to TRBJ2-3; D gene ambiguous. CDR3 DNA: TGTGCCAGCAGTTTACGGTGGCTGGGCACAGATACGCAGTATTTT. Its protein is CASSLRWLGTDTQYF.